The 26 T cell receptor beta chains reported below all come from one sample, sequenced in a study of cytotoxic CD8 clonotypes in ibrutinib-treated CLL (dated by TCRdb to the early 2020s). Per the publication, the time point label means: around 2 years on ibrutinib. The library was made by the immunoSEQ multiplex PCR assay. TCRdb mirrors the immuneACCESS table, restricted to in-frame sequences. Some clones are absent from its copies; in checked studies, under half trace to an unresolved V gene, and the reason for the others is unknown. The sample table records about 130,000 clones; 84% of these occur just once. Roughly 3.5% of the sample belongs to the ten largest clones. Sequenced here: PBMCs, sampled after 24 months of ibrutinib treatment. The source of these receptors is a human donor with chronic lymphocytic leukemia.

The V and J genes are TRBV5-1 and TRBJ1-4, with D perhaps TRBD1 (5 bases). Trimming cost V 0 bases and J 7 bases, with 10 bases left between them. This CDR3 has 14 amino acids. The germline CDR1 and CDR2 sequences are SGHRS and YFSETQ. CDR3 loop: CASSLDAGFEKLFF. CDR3 coding DNA: TGCGCCAGCAGCTTGGACGCAGGGTTTGAAAAACTGTTTTTT. Supplemented by reference TRBV5-1 and TRBJ1-4, the full variable domain reads KAGVTQTPRYLIKTRGQQVTLSCSPISGHRSVSWYQQTPGQGLQFLFEYFSETQRNKGNFPGRFSGRQFSNSRSEMNVSTLELGDSALYLCASSLDAGFEKLFFGSGTQLSVL.

The chain recombines TRBV21-1 with TRBJ2-3; the listed D gene, TRBD1, was not tested against the DNA. TRBV21-1 has pseudogene status. The CDR3 length is 16 residues. CDR3 nucleotide sequence: TGTGCCAGCAAGACAGTAAGTATTTCTGTGGAGGATACGCAGTATTTT. As protein: CASKTVSISVEDTQYF.

The rearrangement uses TRBV10-2 and TRBJ2-4; 12 positions match TRBD1. Germline V gene data show CDR1 as WSHSY and CDR2 as SAAADI. This CDR3 is built from 15 residues. V lost 3 bases to trimming and J lost 6 bases; unmatched junction nucleotides: 3. CDR3 protein: CASSDGGQGANIQYF. CDR3 in DNA: TGCGCCAGCAGTGACGGGGGACAGGGGGCAAACATTCAGTACTTC.

This rearrangement joins TRBV2 to TRBJ1-4; D gene uncertain. This CDR3 contains 14 residues. V was trimmed by 7 bases and J by 3 bases, leaving 12 bases between them. Per germline, CDR1 SNHLY and CDR2 FYNNEI. CDR3 coding DNA: TGTGCCAGCAAATACGAGGGCTCTAATGAAAAACTGTTTTTT. Translated, it gives CASKYEGSNEKLFF.

The gene calls are TRBV7-9 and TRBJ2-3; D remains unclear. This CDR3 comprises 13 residues. CDR1 and CDR2 from the germline V gene are SEHNR and FQNEAQ (reference sequence). Trimming removed 0 bases at V and 7 bases at J, with 8 bases between. CDR3 residues: CASSLASIYTQYF. Written as DNA, the CDR3 is TGTGCCAGCAGCTTAGCTTCGATTTATACGCAGTATTTT. The complete variable domain, with remaining parts taken from reference TRBV7-9 and TRBJ2-3, reads DTGVSQNPRHKITKRGQNVTFRCDPISEHNRLYWYRQTLGQGPEFLTYFQNEAQLEKSRLLSDRFSAERPKGSFSTLEIQRTEQGDSAMYLCASSLASIYTQYFGPGTRLTVL.

The chain recombines TRBV5-5 with TRBJ1-1, with 9 bases that match TRBD1. Trimming cost V 4 bases and J 3 bases; bases outside gene matches: 10. Germline CDR1 reads SGHKS; CDR2 reads YYEKEE (reference sequence). The CDR3 is 16 amino acids. Written as DNA, the CDR3 is TGTGCCAGCAGCGTCGGGACAGGGATCTTTTACACTGAAGCTTTCTTT. This translates into CASSVGTGIFYTEAFF.

The chain is built from TRBV7-2 and TRBJ1-2; 7 nucleotides match TRBD1. Germline assignment: CDR1 SGHTA and CDR2 FQGNSA. The CDR3 consists of 16 residues. With 5 bases clipped from V and 8 bases from J, the junction kept 17 bases outside the gene matches. The DNA of the CDR3 is TGTGCCAGCAGCCCCCCTTTAGGCAGGGGGGTCTTGGGCTACACCTTC. Its protein is CASSPPLGRGVLGYTF.

The chain recombines TRBV6-5 with TRBJ1-6; D gene unclear. This CDR3 contains 13 residues. Trimming took off 0 bases at V and 7 bases at J, with 4 bases between the two ends. Germline-derived CDR1 and CDR2 are MNHEY and SVGAGI. In DNA, the CDR3 is TGTGCCAGCAGTTACTCCTGGAATTCACCCCTCCACTTT. This gives the protein CASSYSWNSPLHF.

This chain joins TRBV5-4 and TRBJ2-3; a weak D match, TRBD1 (6 bases). The CDR3 totals 13 residues. The V and J ends lost 2 bases and 4 bases respectively, with 8 bases between them. The germline V gene has CDR1 SGHNT and CDR2 YYREEE (reference sequence). This CDR3 reads CASSFTGSDTQYF. CDR3 bases: TGTGCCAGCAGCTTTACAGGGTCAGATACGCAGTATTTT.

The genes are TRBV29-1 and TRBJ2-5; tentative D call: TRBD2 (5 bases). The CDR3 has 16 residues. V lost 7 bases and J lost 0, with 21 bases in between. In germline, CDR1 is SQVTM, CDR2 ANQGSEA. In DNA, the CDR3 is TGCAGCGCAGGATTTGTCGTAACGGGATACCAAGAGACCCAGTACTTC. The encoded protein is CSAGFVVTGYQETQYF. The full variable domain, its missing parts supplied by reference TRBV29-1 and TRBJ2-5, is SAVISQKPSRDICQRGTSLTIQCQVDSQVTMMFWYRQQPGQSLTLIATANQGSEATYESGFVIDKFPISRPNLTFSTLTVSNMSPEDSSIYLCSAGFVVTGYQETQYFGPGTRLLVL.

The rearrangement uses TRBV18 and TRBJ1-2, with D maybe TRBD1 (5 bases). The CDR3 consists of 16 residues. The germline V and J ends were trimmed by 2 bases and 4 bases, with 17 bases remaining between them. Germline lookup yields CDR1 KGHSH and CDR2 LQKENI. CDR3 coding DNA: TGTGCCAGCTCACCAAGATCGGGGGGTCAAATCTATGGCTACACCTTC. It specifies CASSPRSGGQIYGYTF.

The J gene is TRBJ2-7, the V gene TRBV7-2; perhaps TRBD2 as D (6 bases). This CDR3 comprises 12 residues. V was clipped by 5 bases and J by 3 bases, with 8 bases between them. Germline V gene sequence: CDR1 SGHTA, CDR2 FQGNSA. DNA for the CDR3: TGTGCCAGCAGCCCGGAGGGCTACGAGCAGTACTTC. Amino acids: CASSPEGYEQYF.

V is TRBV4-3 and J is TRBJ2-1; D may be TRBD2 (6 bases). In germline, CDR1 is LGHNA, CDR2 YSLEER. V lost 0 bases, J lost 9 bases, and 15 bases lay in between. The CDR3 spans 15 residues. CDR3 loop: CASSQDQVLAFEQFF. CDR3 coding DNA: TGCGCCAGCAGCCAAGATCAAGTACTAGCATTTGAGCAGTTCTTC.

The chain couples TRBV28 to TRBJ1-5; D gene uncertain. The CDR3 loop spans 15 amino acids. The ends were cut back, 3 bases at V and 2 bases at J, with 11 bases in the middle. The germline CDR1 and CDR2 sequences are MDHEN and SYDVKM. The CDR3 spells CASSFLGIGNQPQHF. The DNA for the CDR3 is TGTGCCAGCAGTTTTCTGGGGATTGGCAATCAGCCCCAGCATTTT.

The chain combines TRBV5-1 with TRBJ1-2, with 12 bases matching TRBD1. Trimming at V came to 3 bases and at J to 7 bases, leaving 10 bases not matched to a gene. The CDR3 is 16 amino acids. CDR1 and CDR2 from the germline V gene are SGHRS and YFSETQ. CDR3 bases: TGCGCCAGCAGCTCCGGGACAGGGGGCGGACTCTCTGGCTACACCTTC. Translation gives CASSSGTGGGLSGYTF. Looking up the rest from reference TRBV5-1 and TRBJ1-2 gives the full variable domain: KAGVTQTPRYLIKTRGQQVTLSCSPISGHRSVSWYQQTPGQGLQFLFEYFSETQRNKGNFPGRFSGRQFSNSRSEMNVSTLELGDSALYLCASSSGTGGGLSGYTFGSGTRLTVV.

This sequence joins TRBV5-1 and TRBJ2-1, with 14 nucleotides matching TRBD2. Germline V gene lookup returns CDR1 SGHRS and CDR2 YFSETQ. V lost 3 bases to trimming and J lost 7 bases; unmatched junction nucleotides: 6. CDR3 length equals 16 residues. CDR3: CASSWTGTSGGNEQFF. CDR3 nucleotide sequence: TGCGCCAGCAGCTGGACCGGGACTAGCGGGGGTAATGAGCAGTTCTTC.

This chain connects TRBV6-1 to TRBJ2-7; D may correspond to TRBD1 or TRBD2 (7 bases each). The CDR3 spans 14 residues. Deletions cut 3 bases from V and 4 bases from J, with 13 bases between. Germline CDR1 reads MNHNS; CDR2 reads SASEGT. The CDR3 bases are TGTGCCAGCAGTGAGGGAGGGACAGTTTACGAGCAGTACTTC. It yields the protein CASSEGGTVYEQYF.

The rearrangement uses TRBV6-5 and TRBJ1-1; no clear D. There are 14 residues in the CDR3. V dropped 0 bases and J dropped 4 bases, with 9 bases sitting between them. From germline, CDR1 is MNHEY and CDR2 SVGAGI. The CDR3 DNA is TGTGCCAGCAGTTACTCCCAGAGGGTCACTGAAGCTTTCTTT. It is translated as CASSYSQRVTEAFF.

The CDR3 coding sequence is TGTGCCAGTAGTGCCCAGACGGACTACTCTGGAAACACCATATATTTT. Translated, it gives CASSAQTDYSGNTIYF. The V gene is TRBV19, the J gene TRBJ1-3; no clear D gene. Per the germline V gene, CDR1 is LNHDA and CDR2 is SQIVND (reference sequence). Trimming took 5 bases from V and 0 from J, leaving 14 bases between them. The CDR3 is made up of 16 amino acids. The full variable domain, with the rest looked up from reference TRBV19 and TRBJ1-3, is DGGITQSPKYLFRKEGQNVTLSCEQNLNHDAMYWYRQDPGQGLRLIYYSQIVNDFQKGDIAEGYSVSREKKESFPLTVTSAQKNPTAFYLCASSAQTDYSGNTIYFGEGSWLTVV.

Here the CDR3 reads CASSVLGDTEAFF. CDR3 DNA sequence: TGTGCCAGCAGCGTCTTAGGGGACACTGAAGCTTTCTTT. The chain has TRBV7-9 and TRBJ1-1; weak D call: TRBD1 (5 bases). Between the trimmed V and J ends, which lost 5 bases and 3 bases, there was a span of 10 bases. Germline V gene sequence: CDR1 SEHNR, CDR2 FQNEAQ (reference sequence). The CDR3 spans 13 residues.

The table lists this clone with a count of one. The rearrangement joins TRBV11-3 to TRBJ2-5, with D tentatively TRBD2 (5 bases). Trimming pared 1 base from V and 0 bases from J, leaving 15 bases between. The CDR3 has 17 amino acids. Germline CDR1 SGHNT, CDR2 YENEEA. CDR3 protein: CASSLGRADSHQETQYF. CDR3 coding DNA: TGTGCCAGCAGCTTAGGAAGAGCGGATTCCCACCAAGAGACCCAGTACTTC.

The DNA of the CDR3 is TGCGCCAGCAGCCAAGCCGGGGGCTCCTACGAGCAGTACTTC. Its protein product is CASSQAGGSYEQYF. The chain is built from TRBV4-3 and TRBJ2-7; possible D gene TRBD2, 6 bases. The V end lost 1 base, the J end lost 0 bases, and 7 bases lay between the germline ends. Germline V gives CDR1 LGHNA, CDR2 YSLEER. The CDR3 length is 14 residues.

The chain links TRBV14 to TRBJ1-1; perhaps TRBD1 as D (6 bases). CDR1 and CDR2 from the germline V gene are SGHDN and FVKESK. Trimming shortened V by 4 bases and J by 3 bases, and 27 bases separated the two germline ends. This CDR3 region has 19 residues. Written as DNA, the CDR3 is TGTGCCAGCAGCCCTATCCGGGCGGGACCCGGGGGCAGGCACACTGAAGCTTTCTTT. Residues: CASSPIRAGPGGRHTEAFF.

The V and J genes are TRBV6-5 and TRBJ2-1, with D tentatively TRBD2 (6 bases). The CDR3 runs 11 residues. The ends were cut back, 6 bases at V and 9 bases at J, with 9 bases in the middle. Germline CDR1 MNHEY, CDR2 SVGAGI. DNA of the CDR3: TGTGCCAGCAGCCCCGGGAGTGAGCAGTTCTTC. Translating gives CASSPGSEQFF.

V is TRBV7-2 and J is TRBJ1-1; D is perhaps TRBD1 (5 bases). V was pared by 6 bases and J by 4 bases, with 12 bases between. Germline-derived CDR1 and CDR2 are SGHTA and FQGNSA. The CDR3 extends over 13 amino acids. Here the CDR3 DNA reads TGTGCCAGCAGTCTGAGGGGTGGCACTGAAGCTTTCTTT. Amino acid sequence: CASSLRGGTEAFF.

The V call is TRBV20-1, the J call TRBJ2-1; D is unresolved. Trimming pared 0 bases from V and 12 bases from J, leaving 9 bases between. The CDR3 extends over 11 amino acids. Per the germline V gene, CDR1 is DFQATT and CDR2 is SNEGSKA (reference sequence). This CDR3 reads CSAREWASQFF. The CDR3 nucleotides are TGCAGTGCTAGAGAGTGGGCCTCGCAGTTCTTC.